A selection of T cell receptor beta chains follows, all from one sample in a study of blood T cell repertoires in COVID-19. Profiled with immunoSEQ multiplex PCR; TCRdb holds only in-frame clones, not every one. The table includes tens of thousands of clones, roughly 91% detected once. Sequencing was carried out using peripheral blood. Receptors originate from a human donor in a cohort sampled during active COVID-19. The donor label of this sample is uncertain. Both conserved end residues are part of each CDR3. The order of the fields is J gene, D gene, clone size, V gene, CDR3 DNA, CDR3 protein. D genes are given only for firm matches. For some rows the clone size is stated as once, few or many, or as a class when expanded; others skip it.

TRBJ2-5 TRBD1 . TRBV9 TGTGCCAGCAGCGCTGGGCCGGGACAGGGCCAAGAGACCCAGTACTTC CASSAGPGQGQETQYF
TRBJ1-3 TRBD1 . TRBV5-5 TGTGCCAGCAGCGAGACAGGGATCTCTGGAAACACCATATATTTT CASSETGISGNTIYF
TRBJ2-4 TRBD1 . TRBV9 TGTGCCAGCAGCGCAGAAGACAGGGGCCCAGAAAAGGCCAAAAACATTCAGTACTTC CASSAEDRGPEKAKNIQYF
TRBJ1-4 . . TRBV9 TGTGCCAGCAGCGTAGCCCCGGAGGACAAACTGTTTTTT CASSVAPEDKLFF
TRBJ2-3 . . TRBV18 TGTGCCAGCTCACCTACGGACAGCCCTTATACGCAGTATTTT CASSPTDSPYTQYF
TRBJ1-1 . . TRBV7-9 TGTGCCAGCAGACCAGTTGCCCTTTACACTGAAGCTTTCTTT CASRPVALYTEAFF
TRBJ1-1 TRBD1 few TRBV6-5 TGTGCCAGCAGTCCCAGGACAGGGCACACTGAAGCTTTCTTT CASSPRTGHTEAFF
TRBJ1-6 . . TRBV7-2 TGTGCCAGCAGCTTAGGGCAGGGGATTGGTAATTCACCCCTCCACTTT CASSLGQGIGNSPLHF
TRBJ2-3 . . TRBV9 TGTGCCAGCAGCGTAGGCGTTCCAGATACGCAGTATTTT CASSVGVPDTQYF
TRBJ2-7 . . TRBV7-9 TGTGCCAGCACGGGGACAAGCTCCTACGAGCAGTACTTC CASTGTSSYEQYF
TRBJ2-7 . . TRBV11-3 TGTGCCAGCAGCCCCGCGAGCGGTACCTACGAGCAGTACTTC CASSPASGTYEQYF
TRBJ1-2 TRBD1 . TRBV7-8 TGTGCCAGCAGCTTGTCAACCGGGACAGGGACAGCCTACACCTTC CASSLSTGTGTAYTF
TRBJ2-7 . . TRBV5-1 TGCGCCAGCAGCCTCATACAGGGTCGTACCTACGAGCAGTACTTC CASSLIQGRTYEQYF
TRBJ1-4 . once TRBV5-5 TGTGCCAGCAGCCGAGGAACTAATGAAAAACTGTTTTTT CASSRGTNEKLFF